Included here is one T cell receptor beta chain sequence, with context. Its antigen is as yet unknown. The sample comes from a study of T cells in localized non-small cell lung cancer. General study points: The appearance of a median roughly 56 of the top 100 tumor clones was seen in adjacent lung. Without multi-region sequencing, intratumor heterogeneity could not be excluded. Greater blood T cell density accompanied longer overall survival.

TCRdb's table, derived via immunoSEQ multiplex PCR, lists solely in-frame clones and lacks some. The sample includes several thousand clones, about 26% of them seen just once. V gave up 5 bases and J gave up 0 bases; unmatched junction bases: 4. Germline assignment: CDR1 SGHDN and CDR2 FVKESK. CDR3 length: 14 residues. V and J are TRBV14 and TRBJ2-7; 7 bases agree with TRBD1. The material sequenced was lung tumor tissue, taken before any cancer treatment. This TCR was recovered from a man aged 40-75 years with stage I lung adenocarcinoma. CDR3 DNA: TGTGCCAGCAGCAGGGACAGCACCTCCTACGAGCAGTACTTC. It encodes CASSRDSTSYEQYF.